One and the same sample provided the 26 T cell receptor beta chains below, sequenced in a study of T cells in Graves' hyperthyroidism and ophthalmopathy. TCR beta CDR3 sequences were amplified from RNA transcripts. The TCR CDR3 first-round RT-PCR relied on the HTBI primer set. TCRdb analysed the multiplex PCR reads with MiXCR anew, one entry per CDR3 protein. The repertoire holds 330,000 or so distinct CDR3 sequences, with approximately 18% as singletons. Sample: blood. The receptors were gathered from a man aged 45-65 years with Graves' ophthalmopathy.

This clonotype was observed many times. The chain is built from TRBV7-9 and TRBJ2-5; no reliable D call. Germline loops: CDR1 SEHNR, CDR2 FQNEAQ (reference sequence). This CDR3 spans 15 amino acids. V was shortened by 1 base and J by 5 bases, with 14 bases between the two germline ends. CDR3 region: CASSLDALRTETQYF. DNA for the CDR3: TGTGCCAGCAGCTTAGATGCCCTGCGGACGGAGACCCAGTACTTC.

V and J are TRBV3-1 and TRBJ2-7; 12 nucleotides align to TRBD1. CDR3 size: 15 residues. Germline CDR1 and CDR2: LGHDT and YNNKEL (reference sequence). The V segment lost 4 bases and the J segment 2 bases; nucleotides outside the gene matches: 3. The CDR3, as DNA: TGTGCCAGCAGCCGGGACAGGGGGCGAACCTACGAGCAGTACTTC. Its protein product is CASSRDRGRTYEQYF.

This clonotype was detected ten times or more. The chain links TRBV6-1 to TRBJ2-7; 11 positions agree with TRBD2. The CDR3 consists of 14 residues. The germline V gene has CDR1 MNHNS and CDR2 SASEGT. V gave up 6 bases and J gave up 5 bases; unmatched junction bases: 6. The CDR3 nucleotides read TGTGCCAGCAGAGATAGCGGGAGGGTAAACGAGCAGTACTTC. Encoded protein: CASRDSGRVNEQYF.

This clonotype was seen many times. At one end, the junction sequence differs from germline, possibly due to a read error. V is TRBV7-7 and J is TRBJ2-1; 10 bases are shared with TRBD2. This CDR3 comprises 15 residues. CDR1 SSHAT and CDR2 FNYEAQ come from the germline V gene (reference sequence). The chain's CDR3 is CASSLGVAGGYEQFF. CDR3 coding DNA: TGTGCTAGCAGCTTAGGCGTAGCGGGAGGCTATGAGCAGTTCTTC.

This clonotype appeared a few times. The J gene is TRBJ2-7, the V gene TRBV5-1, with D hard to call. The germline CDR1 and CDR2 sequences are SGHRS and YFSETQ. V lost 2 bases, J lost 1 base, and 7 bases lay in between. This CDR3 region has 13 residues. The CDR3 protein is CASSFEQSYEQYF. CDR3 coding DNA: TGCGCCAGCAGCTTCGAACAGTCCTACGAGCAGTACTTC.

This clonotype was recorded at least ten times. This chain links TRBV11-2 with TRBJ2-3; 7 bases map to TRBD2. Germline V gene sequence: CDR1 SGHAT, CDR2 FQNNGV. After removal of 5 bases from V and 6 bases from J, the junction contained 11 bases not matched to a gene. This CDR3 spans 15 amino acids. CDR3 in amino acids: CASSTVGGRWDTQYF. CDR3 coding DNA: TGTGCCAGCAGCACAGTTGGCGGGAGATGGGATACGCAGTATTTT.

The chain employs TRBV28 and TRBJ1-5, with TRBD1 as a possible D gene (6 bases). The germline V gene encodes CDR1 MDHEN and CDR2 SYDVKM. Deletions cut 5 bases from V and 5 bases from J, with 16 bases between. The CDR3 runs to 15 residues. The CDR3 DNA follows: TGTGCCAGCAGTATCGGGGGCGGACCAGATCAGCCCCAGCATTTT. Its translation: CASSIGGGPDQPQHF.

This clonotype was observed at least ten times. The chain joins TRBV11-2 to TRBJ2-7; TRBD1 or TRBD2 may be the D gene (5 bases each). Germline-derived CDR1 and CDR2 are SGHAT and FQNNGV. This CDR3 contains 16 residues. V dropped 2 bases and J dropped 3 bases, with 17 bases sitting between them. Written as DNA, the CDR3 is TGTGCCAGCAGCTTATCCACTGACAGACTACGCTACGAGCAGTACTTC. The encoded protein is CASSLSTDRLRYEQYF.

This clonotype was seen a handful of times. The chain combines TRBV19 with TRBJ2-2; the D is unclear. V lost 1 base and J lost 5, with 8 bases in between. Germline assignment: CDR1 LNHDA and CDR2 SQIVND (reference sequence). The length of the CDR3 is 14 residues. The CDR3 region has the DNA TGTGCCAGTAGTATAGTAACGACGACCGGGGAGCTGTTTTTT. It encodes CASSIVTTTGELFF.

About this clonotype itself: This may arise from a read error, as a much more abundant clone is one base away. The rearrangement links TRBV7-3 to TRBJ2-2; D possibly uses TRBD1 or TRBD2 (5 bases each). The CDR3 covers 12 residues. The ends were cut back, 4 bases at V and 5 bases at J, with 5 bases in the middle. In germline, CDR1 is SGHTA, CDR2 FQGTGA. The CDR3 DNA reads TGTGCCAGCAGCTGGGGGACCGGGGAGCTGTTTTTT. It encodes CASSWGTGELFF.

This clonotype occurred many times. The chain recombines TRBV28 with TRBJ2-5; 9 bases are a match to TRBD1. CDR3 length: 15 amino acids. The junction had 5 bases not matched to a gene; V was cut back by 3 bases and J by 3 bases. Germline CDR1 is MDHEN and CDR2 is SYDVKM. The CDR3 region has the DNA TGTGCCAGCAGTTTTGCACAGGGGGCGAAAGAGACCCAGTACTTC. The encoded protein is CASSFAQGAKETQYF.

V and J are TRBV3-1 and TRBJ2-6; 8 bases are shared with TRBD1. V gave up 1 base and J gave up 0 bases; unmatched junction bases: 2. CDR1 is LGHDT, CDR2 YNNKEL, per germline (reference sequence). This CDR3 has 17 residues. CDR3 nucleotide sequence: TGTGCCAGCAGCCAAGGGACAGGGTTCTCTGGGGCCAACGTCCTGACTTTC. Protein sequence: CASSQGTGFSGANVLTF.

This clonotype was counted ten times or more. The chain recombines TRBV6-1 with TRBJ1-5, with 10 bases lining up with TRBD1. The J segment lost 3 bases and the V segment lost 4 bases, leaving 0 bases of the junction unmatched. The CDR3 has 14 residues. Germline CDR1 and CDR2: MNHNS and SASEGT. CDR3 coding DNA: TGTGCCAGCAGTGGACAGGGGGCCAATCAGCCCCAGCATTTT. Protein product: CASSGQGANQPQHF.

Many counts were recorded for this clonotype. The rearrangement links TRBV30 to TRBJ2-1; D unclear. The CDR3 is 12 amino acids. With 0 bases removed from V and 4 bases from J, the gap between germline ends came to 4 bases. CDR1 is GTSNPN, CDR2 SVGIG, per germline (reference sequence). CDR3 DNA sequence: TGTGCCTGGAGTGTTAGGTACAATGAGCAGTTCTTC. Its protein is CAWSVRYNEQFF.

This clonotype appeared many times. This chain joins TRBV27 and TRBJ1-5, with 12 nucleotides matching TRBD1. The CDR3 consists of 14 residues. The V gene end was trimmed by 5 bases and the J gene end by 8 bases; junction bases not matched to a gene: 4. Germline values: CDR1 MNHEY, CDR2 SMNVEV (reference sequence). The CDR3 DNA reads as TGTGCCAGCAGTACGGGACAGGGGGCAAAGCCCCAGCATTTT. It codes for CASSTGQGAKPQHF.

The sample holds a few counts of this clonotype. V gene TRBV12-3 or TRBV12-4 combines with J gene TRBJ1-2, with TRBD1 matching 8 bases. This CDR3 region has 19 residues. V was clipped by 1 base and J by 3 bases; unmatched bases: 16. Here the CDR3 DNA reads TGTGCCAGCAGTTTAGAACAGAGGGGGGGACAGGTTACGGACTATGGCTACACCTTC. Protein sequence: CASSLEQRGGQVTDYGYTF.

The chain couples TRBV28 to TRBJ2-6; D uncertain. The CDR3 is made up of 16 amino acids. Germline V gene sequence: CDR1 MDHEN, CDR2 SYDVKM. V was cut by 2 bases and J by 0 bases, with 8 bases left in between. The CDR3 loop is CASSLKGVSGANVLTF. The DNA of the CDR3 is TGTGCCAGCAGTTTAAAGGGTGTCTCTGGGGCCAACGTCCTGACTTTC.

This clonotype was seen ten or more times. This chain joins TRBV11-2 and TRBJ2-3; TRBD2 might be the D (5 bases). Per the germline V gene, CDR1 is SGHAT and CDR2 is FQNNGV. This CDR3 is 15 amino acids long. The V and J ends lost 3 bases and 0 bases respectively, with 10 bases between them. In nucleotides, the CDR3 is TGTGCCAGCAGCTTGTTCAGCGGCAGCACAGATACGCAGTATTTT. Its translation is CASSLFSGSTDTQYF.

In this sample, this clonotype turned up a few times. The CDR3 sequence is CASSIKGVSYNEQFF. In DNA form, the CDR3 reads TGTGCCAGCAGTATAAAGGGAGTGTCCTACAATGAGCAGTTCTTC. The chain recombines TRBV6-1 with TRBJ2-1; D is perhaps TRBD2 (5 bases). Germline values: CDR1 MNHNS, CDR2 SASEGT. V gave up 5 bases and J gave up 1 base, with 12 bases separating them. The CDR3 has 15 amino acids.

This clonotype appeared many times. The DNA is omitted, as the CDR3 cannot be located on it reliably, and the CDR3 follows TCRdb's listing. The chain couples TRBV20-1 to TRBJ2-5; the DNA was not compared with TRBD1, the D call given in the table. With termini counted, the CDR3 has 12 amino acids. Germline lookup yields CDR1 DFQATT and CDR2 SNEGSKA (reference sequence). The CDR3 here is CSLRARGETQYF.

V usage is TRBV14 and J usage is TRBJ2-1; no clear D. Germline CDR1 SGHDN, CDR2 FVKESK. This CDR3 has 14 residues. V was trimmed by 0 bases and J by 7 bases, leaving 10 bases between them. The CDR3 loop is CASSQESALNEQFF. The CDR3 bases are TGTGCCAGCAGCCAAGAGTCGGCCTTAAATGAGCAGTTCTTC.

The chain employs TRBV6-1 and TRBJ2-2, with 10 bases lining up with TRBD2. The trim removed 5 bases at V and 4 bases at J, leaving 4 bases unmatched. Germline assignment: CDR1 MNHNS and CDR2 SASEGT. The CDR3 is 15 amino acids. CDR3 amino acids: CASSLAGAGTGELFF. CDR3 in DNA: TGTGCCAGCAGTCTAGCGGGAGCCGGCACCGGGGAGCTGTTTTTT.

The chain joins TRBV6-1 to TRBJ2-2, with D unresolved. Trimming pared 3 bases from V and 6 bases from J, leaving 2 bases between. Germline V gene lookup returns CDR1 MNHNS and CDR2 SASEGT. This CDR3 comprises 11 residues. CDR3 sequence: CASSESGELFF. The CDR3 DNA sequence: TGTGCCAGCAGTGAGTCCGGGGAGCTGTTTTTT.

There are many counts of this clonotype. The chain carries TRBV28 and TRBJ2-7, with D possibly being TRBD1 (6 bases). The CDR3 spans 12 residues. CDR1 is MDHEN, CDR2 SYDVKM, per germline. V gave up 2 bases and J gave up 12 bases, with 14 bases separating them. The CDR3 loop reads CASSLNRVSPYF. CDR3 nucleotides: TGTGCCAGCAGTTTAAACAGGGTCTCGCCGTACTTC.

This clonotype showed up many times. The gene calls are TRBV13 and TRBJ2-2; no clear D gene. The CDR3 length is 16 residues. CDR1 is PRHDT and CDR2 is FYEKMQ in the germline V gene (reference sequence). Trimming took off 5 bases at V and 5 bases at J, with 18 bases between the two ends. The CDR3 spells CASSIRTFSRTGELFF. DNA for the CDR3: TGTGCCAGCAGCATCCGGACGTTTAGTCGAACCGGGGAGCTGTTTTTT. The variable domain in full, with the rest retrieved from reference TRBV13 and TRBJ2-2, is AAGVIQSPRHLIKEKRETATLKCYPIPRHDTVYWYQQGPGQDPQFLISFYEKMQSDKGSIPDRFSAQQFSDYHSELNMSSLELGDSALYFCASSIRTFSRTGELFFGEGSRLTVL.

This rearrangement joins TRBV6-4 to TRBJ2-3, with 13 bases lining up with TRBD2. With V trimmed by 4 bases and J by 7 bases, 8 bases remained unmatched. CDR3 length equals 16 residues. CDR1 is MRHNA, CDR2 SNTAGT, per germline. The CDR3 sequence is CASSGLAGGTQNTQYF. The CDR3 DNA reads TGTGCCAGCAGTGGACTAGCGGGAGGAACACAGAATACGCAGTATTTT.